Listed here are 29 T cell receptor beta chains from one sample, sequenced in a study of blood T cells in healthy people across ages (dated by TCRdb to between 2014 and 2016). Libraries were prepared through 5' RACE. Reads for this sample came from an Illumina HiSeq 2500. A second 7 to 11 cycle PCR used a sample-barcoded 5' primer and a J-beta primer mix. TCRdb trimmed public reads at Q25 via fastp, called clones via MiXCR and kept in-frame beta chains. One record per CDR3 amino acid sequence lists the most common genes and DNA. Across this sample there are some 640,000 distinct CDR3 sequences, with roughly 50% seen only once. The top ten clonotypes cover around a third of the sample. The sequencing input was blood. Receptors originate from a woman aged 60-75 years in good health.

The gene calls are TRBV5-1 and TRBJ2-7; D is undetermined. Germline CDR1 is SGHRS and CDR2 is YFSETQ. This CDR3 is built from 15 residues. V was shortened by 5 bases and J by 0 bases, with 15 bases between the two germline ends. CDR3 amino acids: CASSRASSTSYEQYF. The CDR3 coding sequence is TGCGCCAGCAGTCGGGCTTCCAGCACCTCCTACGAGCAGTACTTC.

The chain recombines TRBV20-1 with TRBJ2-1, with D hard to call. Trimming took off 6 bases at V and 3 bases at J, with 12 bases between the two ends. This CDR3 is built from 13 residues. Germline V gene data show CDR1 as DFQATT and CDR2 as SNEGSKA (reference sequence). The CDR3 DNA sequence: TGCAGTGCCGACGACCAAGGCTACAATGAGCAGTTCTTC. This encodes CSADDQGYNEQFF.

This clonotype was found many times. One end of the junction varies from germline; a read error may be responsible. V usage is TRBV5-1 and J usage is TRBJ2-7; D ambiguous. The CDR3 contains 11 residues. The germline gives CDR1 SGHRS, CDR2 YFSETQ. This chain's CDR3 is CASSLADEQYF. DNA of the CDR3: TGTGCCAGCAGTTTGGCGGACGAGCAGTACTTC.

This clonotype showed up just a few times. The chain carries TRBV7-9 and TRBJ2-7; D gene uncertain. Trimming removed 1 base from V and 4 bases from J, with 11 bases in between. The length of the CDR3 is 14 residues. The V gene's germline CDR1 is SEHNR and CDR2 FQNEAQ (reference sequence). The CDR3 is CASSLGMMVYEQYF. The DNA for the CDR3 is TGTGCCAGCAGCTTAGGAATGATGGTGTACGAGCAGTACTTC.

The gene calls are TRBV11-1 and TRBJ2-5; TRBD2 agrees at 11 bases. V shed 5 bases and J 11 bases; nucleotides not matched to a gene: 19. Per germline, CDR1 SGHAT and CDR2 FQDESV (reference sequence). The CDR3 is 17 amino acids. CDR3 nucleotide sequence: TGTGCCAGCAGCCCAAGTCACGGGACTAGCGGTCACAATGAGCAGTACTTC. Protein sequence: CASSPSHGTSGHNEQYF.

The table lists this clonotype with a few counts. The gene calls are TRBV29-1 and TRBJ2-7; D unclear. The CDR3 has 11 residues. The V end was cut by 6 bases, the J end by 0 bases, with 6 bases between. The germline CDR1 and CDR2 sequences are SQVTM and ANQGSEA. The CDR3 DNA is TGCAGCGTGCTGAACTCCTACGAGCAGTACTTC. It specifies CSVLNSYEQYF.

This chain links TRBV5-1 with TRBJ1-4; 9 bases align to TRBD1. The V and J ends lost 5 bases and 8 bases, in that order; junction bases with no gene match: 4. Germline V gene lookup returns CDR1 SGHRS and CDR2 YFSETQ. The CDR3 totals 13 residues. The chain's CDR3 is CASSWTGDEKLFF. The CDR3 region has the DNA TGCGCCAGCAGTTGGACAGGGGACGAAAAACTGTTTTTT.

This chain links TRBV20-1 with TRBJ1-1; D possibly corresponds to TRBD1 (5 bases). V was trimmed by 2 bases and J by 4 bases, leaving 17 bases between them. The germline CDR1 and CDR2 sequences are DFQATT and SNEGSKA (reference sequence). This CDR3 has 15 residues. In DNA, the CDR3 is TGCAGTGCTAGAAACGGACACCAAGGAACCACTGAAGCTTTCTTT. Amino acids: CSARNGHQGTTEAFF.

The chain joins TRBV27 to TRBJ1-6; unclear D gene. Trimming left V 7 bases short and J 9 bases short, with 13 bases between. This CDR3 is built from 13 residues. Germline CDR1 is MNHEY and CDR2 is SMNVEV (reference sequence). The CDR3 nucleotides are TGTGCCAGCAAGAGACGGACGCTTTCACCCCTCCACTTT. Protein sequence: CASKRRTLSPLHF.

This clonotype was seen only a few times. The CDR3 protein is CSVGQRNTEAFF. CDR3 coding DNA: TGCAGCGTTGGTCAGAGGAACACTGAAGCTTTCTTT. The chain recombines TRBV29-1 with TRBJ1-1; D remains unclear. CDR1 is SQVTM, CDR2 ANQGSEA, per germline. The CDR3 runs to 12 residues. Trimming cost V 4 bases and J 1 base, with 7 bases left between them.

The chain carries TRBV6-2 or TRBV6-3 and TRBJ2-7; tentative D call: TRBD2 (6 bases). V was pared by 3 bases and J by 2 bases, with 14 bases between. The CDR3 is 15 residues long. Germline V gives CDR1 MNHEY, CDR2 SVGEGT. In DNA form, the CDR3 reads TGTGCCAGCAGTTATCGCGCGCGGGGACCCTACGAGCAGTACTTC. Translation: CASSYRARGPYEQYF.

The genes are TRBV15 and TRBJ2-3, with 8 bases lining up with TRBD2. The CDR3 covers 17 residues. Per germline, CDR1 LNHNV and CDR2 YYDKDF (reference sequence). V shed 4 bases, J shed 4 bases, and the junction held 13 bases outside the gene matches. The CDR3 protein is CATSNRFRLAGSDTQYF. The CDR3 nucleotides read TGTGCCACCAGCAATCGCTTTCGCCTAGCGGGCTCAGATACGCAGTATTTT.

This chain links TRBV4-1 with TRBJ2-1; possibly TRBD1 for D (6 bases). This CDR3 contains 17 residues. CDR1 is MGHRA, CDR2 YSYEKL, per germline. V shed 3 bases and J shed 3 bases, with 18 bases lying between them. CDR3: CASSQLTGHELYNEQFF. In nucleotides, the CDR3 is TGCGCCAGCAGCCAGCTAACGGGACACGAACTCTACAATGAGCAGTTCTTC.

The chain recombines TRBV5-1 with TRBJ1-2; D not resolved. The CDR3 runs 13 residues. Germline CDR1 and CDR2: SGHRS and YFSETQ. V lost 5 bases and J 4 bases, leaving 12 bases between the germline ends. The CDR3 loop is CASRLELTYGYTF. The CDR3 DNA reads TGCGCCAGCAGGTTAGAACTGACCTATGGCTACACCTTC.

The gene calls are TRBV7-2 and TRBJ1-2, with D possibly TRBD1 on 5 matching bases. Trimming pared 5 bases from V and 0 bases from J, leaving 7 bases between. Germline loops: CDR1 SGHTA, CDR2 FQGNSA. The CDR3 runs to 13 residues. The CDR3 loop is CASSPDTNYGYTF. The CDR3 DNA reads TGTGCCAGCAGCCCGGACACTAACTATGGCTACACCTTC.

This chain connects TRBV18 to TRBJ2-7; D may be TRBD1 (6 bases). Trimming left V 2 bases short and J 3 bases short, with 14 bases between. Germline CDR1 and CDR2: KGHSH and LQKENI. This CDR3 spans 15 amino acids. In nucleotides, the CDR3 is TGTGCCAGCTCACCAGAATCCGGGACATACTACGAGCAGTACTTC. Translated, it gives CASSPESGTYYEQYF.

This clonotype was detected only once. CDR3 sequence (DNA): TGTGCCAACCGAAGACCAGGAGCGGGAGCCTACGAGCAGTACTTC. Translating gives CANRRPGAGAYEQYF. This chain joins TRBV28 and TRBJ2-5; 8 nucleotides match TRBD2. The end of the DNA fits TRBJ2-7 better, so the J call may be wrong. The CDR3 is 15 amino acids. Germline V gives CDR1 MDHEN, CDR2 SYDVKM.

For this clonotype: One end of the junction fails to match germline, which may point to a read error. The chain links TRBV27 to TRBJ2-3; 10 bases are a match to TRBD1. The length of the CDR3 is 17 residues. Germline V gene sequence: CDR1 MNHEY, CDR2 SMNVEV (reference sequence). CDR3 amino acids: CAGSFGTLGTGEDTQYF. DNA of the CDR3: TGTGCCGGCAGTTTCGGCACACTCGGGACAGGGGAAGATACGCAGTATTTT.

The V and J genes are TRBV7-8 and TRBJ2-5; 10 positions match TRBD1. The CDR3 extends over 14 amino acids. Germline V CDR1 and CDR2: SGHVS, FQNEAQ. The V gene end was trimmed by 5 bases and the J gene end by 3 bases; junction bases not matched to a gene: 3. CDR3 in amino acids: CASSHGQGEETQYF. The CDR3 bases are TGTGCCAGCAGCCACGGACAGGGGGAAGAGACCCAGTACTTC. Variable domain in full (rest from reference TRBV7-8 and TRBJ2-5): GAGVSQSPRYKVAKRGQDVALRCDPISGHVSLFWYQQALGQGPEFLTYFQNEAQLDKSGLPSDRFFAERPEGSVSTLKIQRTQQEDSAVYLCASSHGQGEETQYFGPGTRLLVL.

This clonotype was seen only a few times. The rearrangement links TRBV7-2 to TRBJ2-7; unclear D gene. The CDR3 has 14 amino acids. V was trimmed by 10 bases and J by 2 bases, leaving 18 bases between them. Germline CDR1 and CDR2: SGHTA and FQGNSA. In nucleotides, the CDR3 is TGTGCCACTAGAGAGGAGAAGGTTACCTACGAGCAGTACTTC. Encoded protein: CATREEKVTYEQYF.

This clonotype was detected only once. The chain combines TRBV7-3 with TRBJ2-1; 8 positions agree with TRBD2. The CDR3 has 17 amino acids. V trimming: 5 bases; J trimming: 2 bases; junction bases outside the gene matches: 11. Germline values: CDR1 SGHTA, CDR2 FQGTGA. The CDR3 DNA reads TGTGCCAGCAGCCCCAGTGAAGCGGGAGTGGCCTACAATGAGCAGTTCTTC. Translating it yields CASSPSEAGVAYNEQFF.

The chain has TRBV7-9 and TRBJ2-1, with 13 bases fitting TRBD2. The length of the CDR3 is 17 residues. The V gene end was trimmed by 3 bases and the J gene end by 1 base; junction bases not matched to a gene: 3. Germline V gene lookup returns CDR1 SEHNR and CDR2 FQNEAQ (reference sequence). The CDR3 here is CASSFGLAGVSYNEQFF. The CDR3 DNA reads as TGTGCCAGCAGCTTCGGACTAGCGGGAGTGTCCTACAATGAGCAGTTCTTC.

The rearrangement links TRBV4-3 to TRBJ2-4; 12 bases are shared with TRBD2. V trimming: 5 bases; J trimming: 13 bases; junction bases outside the gene matches: 15. The CDR3 is made up of 16 amino acids. In germline, CDR1 is LGHNA, CDR2 YSLEER. Written as DNA, the CDR3 is TGCGCCAGCAGCGCCCGGACTAGCGGGGTCTACAATGAGCAGTACTTC. Its protein is CASSARTSGVYNEQYF.

This clonotype was detected a few times. The chain uses TRBV7-3 and TRBJ2-7, with a possible D match to TRBD1 (5 bases). The CDR3 length is 14 residues. V gave up 5 bases and J gave up 2 bases, with 13 bases separating them. CDR1 is SGHTA, CDR2 FQGTGA, per germline. CDR3 coding DNA: TGTGCCAGCAGCCCCGCGACAGAACCCTACGAGCAGTACTTC. This translates into CASSPATEPYEQYF.

About this clonotype: The CDR3 carries no conserved terminal phenylalanine or tryptophan, so it likely arises from a read error. Because the CDR3's place on the DNA is in doubt, the DNA is left out and the CDR3 is given as listed by TCRdb. The genes are TRBV7-3 and TRBJ2-1; the table's D call, TRBD2, was not checked against the DNA. Germline V gene data show CDR1 as SGHTA and CDR2 as FQGTGA. Ends included, the CDR3 has 15 residues. The CDR3 region is CASSLEGRAGYTFGS.

The CDR3 here is CATGEGAYGYTF. The CDR3 region has the DNA TGTGCCACCGGTGAAGGAGCCTATGGCTACACCTTC. The chain links TRBV15 to TRBJ1-2, with D uncertain. The V and J ends lost 8 bases and 4 bases respectively, with 11 bases between them. The CDR3 is 12 residues long. Germline V gene data show CDR1 as LNHNV and CDR2 as YYDKDF (reference sequence).

The chain carries TRBV30 and TRBJ1-4, with D uncertain. Trimming cost V 0 bases and J 7 bases, with 6 bases left between them. Germline CDR1 reads GTSNPN; CDR2 reads SVGIG (reference sequence). The CDR3 runs to 12 residues. The CDR3 DNA sequence: TGTGCCTGGAGTGTAGTTCGTGAAAAACTGTTTTTT. Translated, it gives CAWSVVREKLFF.

This clonotype was found a few times. The chain links TRBV6-2 or TRBV6-3 to TRBJ2-7; TRBD2 might be the D (6 bases). Trimming removed 0 bases from V and 3 bases from J, with 21 bases in between. The CDR3 spans 18 residues. Germline loops: CDR1 MNHEY, CDR2 SVGEGT. The CDR3 sequence: CASSYSRGGGRLHYEQYF. The CDR3 DNA reads as TGTGCCAGCAGTTACTCGAGAGGAGGTGGGAGGCTCCACTACGAGCAGTACTTC.

The chain couples TRBV20-1 to TRBJ1-2; the D gene is possibly TRBD1 (6 bases). Germline V gene lookup returns CDR1 DFQATT and CDR2 SNEGSKA (reference sequence). This CDR3 contains 12 residues. Trimming removed 6 bases at V and 8 bases at J, with 16 bases between. For the CDR3, the DNA is TGCAGTGCCTCCAGGGGCCCGGTGGGCTACACCTTC. Translated: CSASRGPVGYTF.